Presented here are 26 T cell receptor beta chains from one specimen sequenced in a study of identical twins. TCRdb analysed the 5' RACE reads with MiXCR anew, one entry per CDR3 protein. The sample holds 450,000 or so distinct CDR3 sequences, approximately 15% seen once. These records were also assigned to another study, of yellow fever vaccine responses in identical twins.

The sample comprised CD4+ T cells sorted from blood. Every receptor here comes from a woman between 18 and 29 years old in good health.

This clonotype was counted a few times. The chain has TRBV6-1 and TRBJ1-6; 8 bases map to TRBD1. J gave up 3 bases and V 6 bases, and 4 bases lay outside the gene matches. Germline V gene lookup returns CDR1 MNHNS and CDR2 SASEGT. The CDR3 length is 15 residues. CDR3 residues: CASSEQGVYNSPLHF. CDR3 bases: TGTGCCAGCAGCGAACAGGGGGTCTATAATTCACCCCTCCACTTT.

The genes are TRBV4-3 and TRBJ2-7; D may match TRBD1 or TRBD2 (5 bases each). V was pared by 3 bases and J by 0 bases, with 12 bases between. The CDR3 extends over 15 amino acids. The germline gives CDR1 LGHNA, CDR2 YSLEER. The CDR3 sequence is CASSHGSGTSYEQYF. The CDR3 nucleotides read TGCGCCAGCAGCCACGGCAGTGGGACCTCCTACGAGCAGTACTTC.

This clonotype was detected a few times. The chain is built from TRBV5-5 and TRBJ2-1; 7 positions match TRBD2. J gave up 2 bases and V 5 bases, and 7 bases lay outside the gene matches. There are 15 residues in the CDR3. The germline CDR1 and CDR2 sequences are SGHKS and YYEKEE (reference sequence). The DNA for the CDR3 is TGTGCCAGCAGTCTAGCGGACGCGACCTACAATGAGCAGTTCTTC. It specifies CASSLADATYNEQFF. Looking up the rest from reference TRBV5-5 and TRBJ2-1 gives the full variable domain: DAGVTQSPTHLIKTRGQQVTLRCSPISGHKSVSWYQQVLGQGPQFIFQYYEKEERGRGNFPDRFSARQFPNYSSELNVNALLLGDSALYLCASSLADATYNEQFFGPGTRLTVL.

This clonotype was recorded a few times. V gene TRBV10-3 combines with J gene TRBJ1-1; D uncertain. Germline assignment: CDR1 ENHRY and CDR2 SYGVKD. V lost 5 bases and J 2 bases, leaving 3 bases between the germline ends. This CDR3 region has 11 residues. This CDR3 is CAISSNTEAFF. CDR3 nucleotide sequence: TGTGCCATCAGTTCAAACACTGAAGCTTTCTTT.

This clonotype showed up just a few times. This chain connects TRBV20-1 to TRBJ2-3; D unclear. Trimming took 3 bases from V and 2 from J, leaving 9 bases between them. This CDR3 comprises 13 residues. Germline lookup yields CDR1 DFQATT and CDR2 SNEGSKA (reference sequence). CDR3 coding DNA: TGCAGTGCTAGGTCCGAGGCCACAGATACGCAGTATTTT. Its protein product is CSARSEATDTQYF.

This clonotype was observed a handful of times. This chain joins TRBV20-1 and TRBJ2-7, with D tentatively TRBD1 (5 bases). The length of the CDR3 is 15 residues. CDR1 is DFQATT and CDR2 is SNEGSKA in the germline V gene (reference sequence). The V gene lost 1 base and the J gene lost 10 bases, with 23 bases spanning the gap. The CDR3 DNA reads TGCAGTGCTAGAGTATCCGCAGGGCGGCGGTTCGAACAGTACTTC. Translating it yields CSARVSAGRRFEQYF.

As DNA, the CDR3 is TGTGCCAGCAGCTTAGGAAATGGACTGATAACCGGGGAGCTGTTTTTT. Translating gives CASSLGNGLITGELFF. The chain carries TRBV7-3 and TRBJ2-2, with D perhaps TRBD2 (5 bases). This CDR3 is 16 amino acids long. Germline V gene sequence: CDR1 SGHTA, CDR2 FQGTGA. Trimming stripped 2 bases from V and 5 bases from J, with 15 bases between.

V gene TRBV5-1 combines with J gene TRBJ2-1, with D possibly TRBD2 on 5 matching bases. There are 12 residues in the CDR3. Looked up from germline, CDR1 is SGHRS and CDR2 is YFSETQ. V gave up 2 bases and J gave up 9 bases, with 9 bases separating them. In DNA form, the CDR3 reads TGCGCCAGCAGCTTCGGGGTTACTGAGCAGTTCTTC. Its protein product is CASSFGVTEQFF. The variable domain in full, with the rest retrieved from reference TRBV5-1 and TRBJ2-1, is KAGVTQTPRYLIKTRGQQVTLSCSPISGHRSVSWYQQTPGQGLQFLFEYFSETQRNKGNFPGRFSGRQFSNSRSEMNVSTLELGDSALYLCASSFGVTEQFFGPGTRLTVL.

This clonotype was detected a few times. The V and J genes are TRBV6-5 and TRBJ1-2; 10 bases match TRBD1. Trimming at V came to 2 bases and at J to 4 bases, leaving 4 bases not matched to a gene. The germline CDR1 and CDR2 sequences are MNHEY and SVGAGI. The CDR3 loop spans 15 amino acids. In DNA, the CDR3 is TGTGCCAGCAGTTACGCGGGACAGGGGTTCTATGGCTACACCTTC. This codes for CASSYAGQGFYGYTF.

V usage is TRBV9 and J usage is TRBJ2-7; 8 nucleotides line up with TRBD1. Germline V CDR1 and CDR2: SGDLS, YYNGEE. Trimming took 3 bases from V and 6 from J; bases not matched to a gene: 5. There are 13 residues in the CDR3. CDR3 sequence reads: CASSDGTGREQYF. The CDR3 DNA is TGTGCCAGCAGCGATGGGACAGGCCGCGAGCAGTACTTC.

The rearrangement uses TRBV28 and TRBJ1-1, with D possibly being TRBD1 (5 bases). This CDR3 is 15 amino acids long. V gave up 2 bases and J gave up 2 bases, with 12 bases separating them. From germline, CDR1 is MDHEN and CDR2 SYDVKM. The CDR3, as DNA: TGTGCCAGCAGTTTAACGGACGGGGACAACACTGAAGCTTTCTTT. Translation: CASSLTDGDNTEAFF.

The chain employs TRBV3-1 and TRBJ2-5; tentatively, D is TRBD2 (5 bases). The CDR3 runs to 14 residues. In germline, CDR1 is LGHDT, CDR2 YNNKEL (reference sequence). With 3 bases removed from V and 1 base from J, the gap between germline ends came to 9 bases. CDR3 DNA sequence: TGTGCCAGCAGCCATGAGGGCGGCCAAGAGACCCAGTACTTC. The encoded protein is CASSHEGGQETQYF.

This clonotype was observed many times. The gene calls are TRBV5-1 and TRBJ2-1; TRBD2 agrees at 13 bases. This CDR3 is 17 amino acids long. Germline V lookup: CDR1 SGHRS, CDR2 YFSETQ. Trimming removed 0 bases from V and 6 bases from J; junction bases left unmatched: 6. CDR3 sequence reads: CASSLGTGTSGTNEQFF. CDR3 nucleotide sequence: TGCGCCAGCAGCTTGGGGACCGGGACTAGCGGGACCAATGAGCAGTTCTTC. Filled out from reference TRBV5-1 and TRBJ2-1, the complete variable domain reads KAGVTQTPRYLIKTRGQQVTLSCSPISGHRSVSWYQQTPGQGLQFLFEYFSETQRNKGNFPGRFSGRQFSNSRSEMNVSTLELGDSALYLCASSLGTGTSGTNEQFFGPGTRLTVL.

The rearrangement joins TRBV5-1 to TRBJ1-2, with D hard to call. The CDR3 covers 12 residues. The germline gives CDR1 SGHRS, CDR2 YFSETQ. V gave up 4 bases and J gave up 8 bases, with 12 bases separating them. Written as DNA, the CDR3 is TGCGCCAGCAGCGGGCAAGTCAGCGGCTACACCTTC. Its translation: CASSGQVSGYTF.

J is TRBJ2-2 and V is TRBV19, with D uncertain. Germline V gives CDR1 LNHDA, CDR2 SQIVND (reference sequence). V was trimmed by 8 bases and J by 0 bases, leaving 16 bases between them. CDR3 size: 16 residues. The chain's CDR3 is CASSFNNNANTGELFF. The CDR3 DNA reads TGTGCCAGTTCTTTTAATAATAACGCGAACACCGGGGAGCTGTTTTTT.

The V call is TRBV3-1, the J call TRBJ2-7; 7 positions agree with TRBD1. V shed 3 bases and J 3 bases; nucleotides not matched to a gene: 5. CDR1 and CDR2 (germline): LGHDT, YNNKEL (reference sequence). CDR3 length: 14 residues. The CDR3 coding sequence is TGTGCCAGCAGCCATGACAGGGATAACTACGAGCAGTACTTC. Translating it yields CASSHDRDNYEQYF.

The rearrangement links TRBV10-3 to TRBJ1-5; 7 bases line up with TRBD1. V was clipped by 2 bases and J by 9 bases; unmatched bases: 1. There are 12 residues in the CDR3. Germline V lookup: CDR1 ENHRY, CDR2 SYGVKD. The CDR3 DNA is TGTGCCATCAGTGAGGGGGACAGGCCCCAGCATTTT. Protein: CAISEGDRPQHF.

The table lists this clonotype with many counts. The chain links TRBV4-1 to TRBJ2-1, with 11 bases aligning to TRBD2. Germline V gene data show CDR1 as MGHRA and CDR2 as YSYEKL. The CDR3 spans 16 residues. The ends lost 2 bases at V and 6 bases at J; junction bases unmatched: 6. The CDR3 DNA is TGCGCCAGCAGCCAACCCACTAGCGGGAGAGCCAATGAGCAGTTCTTC. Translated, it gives CASSQPTSGRANEQFF.

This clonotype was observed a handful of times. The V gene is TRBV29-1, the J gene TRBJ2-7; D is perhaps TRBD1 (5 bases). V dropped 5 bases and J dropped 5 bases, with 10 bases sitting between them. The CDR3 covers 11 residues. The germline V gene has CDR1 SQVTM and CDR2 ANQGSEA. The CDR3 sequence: CSVSPGNEQYF. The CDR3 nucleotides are TGCAGCGTTTCGCCAGGGAACGAGCAGTACTTC.

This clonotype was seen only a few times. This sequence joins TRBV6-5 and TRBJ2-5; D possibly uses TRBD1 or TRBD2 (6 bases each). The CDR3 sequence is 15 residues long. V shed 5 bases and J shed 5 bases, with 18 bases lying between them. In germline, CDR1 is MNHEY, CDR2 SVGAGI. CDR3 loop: CASSHARGPLETQYF. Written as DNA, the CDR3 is TGTGCCAGCAGTCACGCCCGGGGGCCGCTTGAGACCCAGTACTTC.

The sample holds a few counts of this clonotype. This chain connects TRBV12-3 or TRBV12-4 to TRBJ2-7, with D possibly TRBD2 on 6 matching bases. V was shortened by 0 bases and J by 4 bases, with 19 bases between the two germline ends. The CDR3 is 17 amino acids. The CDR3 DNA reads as TGTGCCAGCAGTTTAGCCCTAGCGACCAGCATGGGGTACGAGCAGTACTTC. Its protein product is CASSLALATSMGYEQYF.

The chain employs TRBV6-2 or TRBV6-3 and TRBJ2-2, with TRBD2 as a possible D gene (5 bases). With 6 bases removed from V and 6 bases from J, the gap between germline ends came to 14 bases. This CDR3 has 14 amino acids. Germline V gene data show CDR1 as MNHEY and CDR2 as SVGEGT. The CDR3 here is CASSQASFSGELFF. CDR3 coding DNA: TGTGCCAGCAGCCAAGCTAGCTTCTCCGGGGAGCTGTTTTTT.

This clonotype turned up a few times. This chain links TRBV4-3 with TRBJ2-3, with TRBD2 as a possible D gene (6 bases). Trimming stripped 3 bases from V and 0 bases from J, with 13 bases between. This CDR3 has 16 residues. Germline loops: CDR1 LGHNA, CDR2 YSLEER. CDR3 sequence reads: CASSQTPGLSTDTQYF. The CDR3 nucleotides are TGCGCCAGCAGCCAGACCCCGGGACTCAGCACAGATACGCAGTATTTT.

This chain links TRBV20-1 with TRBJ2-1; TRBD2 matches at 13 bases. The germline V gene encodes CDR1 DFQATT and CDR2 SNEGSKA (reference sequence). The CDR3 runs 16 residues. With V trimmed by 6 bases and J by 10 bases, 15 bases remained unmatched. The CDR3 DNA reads TGCAGTGCCACCCTCTTACTAGCGGGAGGGCCCGGAGAGCAGTTCTTC. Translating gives CSATLLLAGGPGEQFF.

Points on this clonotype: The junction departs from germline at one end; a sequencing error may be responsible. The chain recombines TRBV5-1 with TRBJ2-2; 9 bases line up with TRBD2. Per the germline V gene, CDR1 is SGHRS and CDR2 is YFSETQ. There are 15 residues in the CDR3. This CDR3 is CAGSQRLADTGELFF. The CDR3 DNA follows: TGCGCCGGCAGTCAAAGACTAGCGGACACCGGGGAGCTGTTTTTT.

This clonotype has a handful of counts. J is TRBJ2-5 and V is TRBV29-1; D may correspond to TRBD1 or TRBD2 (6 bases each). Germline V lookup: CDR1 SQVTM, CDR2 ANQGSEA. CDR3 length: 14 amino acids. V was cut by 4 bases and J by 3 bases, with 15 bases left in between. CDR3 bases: TGCAGCGTTGCGGCGGGACACCGTAAAGAGACCCAGTACTTC. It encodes CSVAAGHRKETQYF.